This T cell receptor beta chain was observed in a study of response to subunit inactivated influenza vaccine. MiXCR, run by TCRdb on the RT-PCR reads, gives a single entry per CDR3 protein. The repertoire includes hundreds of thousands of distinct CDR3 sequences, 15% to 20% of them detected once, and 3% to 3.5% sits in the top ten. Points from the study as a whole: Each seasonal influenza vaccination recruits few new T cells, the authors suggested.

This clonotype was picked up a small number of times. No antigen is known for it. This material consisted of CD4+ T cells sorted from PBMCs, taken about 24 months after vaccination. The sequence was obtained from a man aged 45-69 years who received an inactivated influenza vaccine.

CDR3 nucleotides: TGTGCCAGCAACGGCAATGCAGGGCTGAACACTGAAGCTTTCTTT. This sequence encodes CASNGNAGLNTEAFF. V and J are TRBV5-6 and TRBJ1-1; possibly TRBD1 for D (5 bases). Trimming stripped 6 bases from V and 0 bases from J, with 15 bases between. Germline V gene sequence: CDR1 SGHDT, CDR2 YYEEEE. The CDR3 is made up of 15 amino acids.